The clone carrying this T cell receptor beta chain was seen ten or more times. The repertoire came from unfractionated whole blood and reflected all unsorted peripheral T cells. CDR1 and CDR2 from the germline V gene are DFQATT and SNEGSKA (reference sequence). Trimming removed 1 base at V and 9 bases at J, with 9 bases between. The CDR3 loop spans 11 amino acids. The data derive from a study of HIV-infected patients and healthy controls. Approximately 500 ng RNA was reverse transcribed with alpha and beta constant-region primers. Alpha and beta chain libraries were made separately by chain-specific third strand synthesis with multiplexing indices. All rearrangements within a chain used one primer pair; cDNA molecules carried barcodes. After a brief PCR adding P5, P7 and a second index, approximately 21 amplification cycles followed. Via MiXCR, TCRdb re-called the 5' RACE reads, giving one row per CDR3 protein. The table lists 15,000 to 20,000 distinct CDR3 sequences, 10% to 15% of them singletons.

This chain uses TRBV20-1 with TRBJ1-1; D gene ambiguous. The sample consisted of blood. The TCR was taken from an adult in good health. The CDR3 sequence: CSARVGTKAFF. The CDR3, as DNA: TGCAGTGCTAGAGTAGGCACCAAAGCTTTCTTT.